This T cell receptor beta chain was sequenced for a study of T cell repertoires in cytomegalovirus infection. MiXCR, run by TCRdb on the reads, gives a single entry per CDR3 protein. The sample lists some 150,000 distinct CDR3 sequences; about 6.1% were seen once. This clonotype has ten or more counts. Specimen: PBMCs. The source of this sequence is a human donor in good health (CMV status not recorded). Some clones in this sample may be carry-over from other donors' samples.

CDR3 loop: CASSLNQVNTEAFF. The CDR3 DNA is TGTGCCAGCAGCCTTAACCAGGTGAACACTGAAGCTTTCTTT. The chain couples TRBV7-2 to TRBJ1-1; D remains ambiguous. CDR1 and CDR2 (germline): SGHTA, FQGNSA. CDR3 length equals 14 residues. Deletions cut 5 bases from V and 0 bases from J, with 10 bases between.